These 17 T cell receptor beta chains were all obtained from the same sample, sequenced in a study of blood T cell repertoires in COVID-19. The table came from immunoSEQ multiplex PCR; TCRdb's copy has only in-frame clones and leaves some out. The repertoire consists of tens of thousands of clones, with around 86% occurring once and the leading ten covering about 7.4%. What was sequenced was peripheral blood. These receptors were taken from a human donor with active COVID-19. The donor label of this sample is uncertain.

V gene TRBV12-3 or TRBV12-4 combines with J gene TRBJ2-5; 8 nucleotides line up with TRBD2. The V gene end was trimmed by 5 bases and the J gene end by 5 bases; junction bases not matched to a gene: 4. CDR3 length: 13 residues. The CDR3 region has the DNA TGTGCCAGCAGTATGACTAGCGCCGAGACCCAGTACTTC. Protein product: CASSMTSAETQYF.

This clone has only a few counts. The V gene is TRBV5-1, the J gene TRBJ2-2, with D maybe TRBD2 (5 bases). Germline CDR1 SGHRS, CDR2 YFSETQ. V gave up 4 bases and J gave up 5 bases, with 12 bases separating them. The CDR3 is 14 amino acids. This CDR3 is CASSDPGLTGELFF. For the CDR3, the DNA is TGCGCCAGCAGCGACCCGGGGTTGACCGGGGAGCTGTTTTTT.

V usage is TRBV7-3 and J usage is TRBJ1-2; 8 nucleotides match TRBD1. The CDR3 runs 13 residues. With V trimmed by 5 bases and J by 6 bases, 5 bases remained unmatched. Germline V gene sequence: CDR1 SGHTA, CDR2 FQGTGA. CDR3 region: CASSPGTGHGYTF. DNA for the CDR3: TGTGCCAGCAGCCCCGGGACAGGACATGGCTACACCTTC.

This clone was detected a few times. The gene calls are TRBV11-3 and TRBJ1-1; D is undetermined. The CDR3 has 15 residues. CDR1 is SGHNT and CDR2 is YENEEA in the germline V gene. Trimming removed 5 bases at V and 0 bases at J, with 13 bases between. The CDR3 reads CASSPREGLNTEAFF. CDR3 nucleotide sequence: TGTGCCAGCAGCCCCCGGGAGGGCCTGAACACTGAAGCTTTCTTT.

This chain connects TRBV7-2 to TRBJ2-2, with 11 bases identical to TRBD2. Trimming removed 6 bases from V and 5 bases from J; junction bases left unmatched: 5. Germline lookup yields CDR1 SGHTA and CDR2 FQGNSA. There are 15 residues in the CDR3. The CDR3 DNA follows: TGTGCCAGCAGTATGACTAGCGGGGAAACCGGGGAGCTGTTTTTT. Translation gives CASSMTSGETGELFF. Filled out from reference TRBV7-2 and TRBJ2-2, the complete variable domain reads GAGVSQSPSNKVTEKGKDVELRCDPISGHTALYWYRQSLGQGLEFLIYFQGNSAPDKSGLPSDRFSAERTGGSVSTLTIQRTQQEDSAVYLCASSMTSGETGELFFGEGSRLTVL.

This chain uses TRBV5-4 with TRBJ2-3; 7 bases align to TRBD2. CDR3 length equals 14 residues. V lost 5 bases, J lost 8 bases, and 11 bases stayed unmatched. Germline V gene sequence: CDR1 SGHNT, CDR2 YYREEE (reference sequence). CDR3 sequence reads: CASRVAGAPPTQYF. The CDR3, as DNA: TGTGCCAGCAGGGTAGCGGGTGCACCTCCTACGCAGTATTTT.

The chain is built from TRBV24-1 and TRBJ2-5, with TRBD1 identical over 11 bases. V gave up 4 bases and J gave up 4 bases; unmatched junction bases: 7. There are 16 residues in the CDR3. Germline V gene lookup returns CDR1 KGHDR and CDR2 SFDVKD. CDR3 DNA sequence: TGTGCCACCAGTGAAGGCGGACAGGGGGCATCAGAGACCCAGTACTTC. It codes for CATSEGGQGASETQYF.

This clone showed up just once. The chain links TRBV7-6 to TRBJ2-3, with 8 bases aligning to TRBD2. V gave up 1 base and J gave up 1 base; unmatched junction bases: 1. CDR1 is SGHVS, CDR2 FNYEAQ, per germline. This CDR3 is built from 15 residues. CDR3 sequence (DNA): TGTGCCAGCAGCTTAGGAGCGGGGGGCACAGATACGCAGTATTTT. It translates to CASSLGAGGTDTQYF.

The chain combines TRBV11-3 with TRBJ2-1; 7 bases are a match to TRBD2. CDR1 is SGHNT and CDR2 is YENEEA in the germline V gene. V gave up 1 base and J gave up 4 bases; unmatched junction bases: 4. This CDR3 comprises 15 residues. CDR3 in DNA: TGTGCCAGCAGCTTAGGAACTAGCGAGTACAATGAGCAGTTCTTC. Residues: CASSLGTSEYNEQFF. Together with reference TRBV11-3 and TRBJ2-1, the CDR3 gives the full variable domain: EAGVVQSPRYKIIEKKQPVAFWCNPISGHNTLYWYLQNLGQGPELLIRYENEEAVDDSQLPKDRFSAERLKGVDSTLKIQPAELGDSAVYLCASSLGTSEYNEQFFGPGTRLTVL.

This chain connects TRBV14 to TRBJ2-3; the D gene is possibly TRBD1 (6 bases). The V end was cut by 3 bases, the J end by 9 bases, with 22 bases between. Germline V gene sequence: CDR1 SGHDN, CDR2 FVKESK. CDR3 size: 16 residues. CDR3 amino acids: CASSHTTGLGSYTQYF. CDR3 DNA sequence: TGTGCCAGCAGCCACACCACAGGGCTAGGGTCGTACACGCAGTATTTT.

The rearrangement links TRBV6-5 to TRBJ1-1, with D possibly matching TRBD1 (5 bases). The germline gives CDR1 MNHEY, CDR2 SVGAGI. Trimming stripped 0 bases from V and 5 bases from J, with 13 bases between. The CDR3 is made up of 15 amino acids. As DNA, the CDR3 is TGTGCCAGCAGTTACTCGCGTCAGGGAAGAACTGAAGCTTTCTTT. It translates to CASSYSRQGRTEAFF.

This clone appeared once. This chain links TRBV6-1 with TRBJ1-3; no definite D call. Germline CDR1 reads MNHNS; CDR2 reads SASEGT. Trimming took 2 bases from V and 3 from J, leaving 8 bases between them. The CDR3 spans 14 residues. The CDR3 DNA reads TGTGCCAGCAGTGAAAGAGGATTTGGAAACACCATATATTTT. Protein: CASSERGFGNTIYF.

The chain carries TRBV10-3 and TRBJ2-3, with D maybe TRBD2 (5 bases). V lost 4 bases, J lost 0 bases, and 20 bases lay in between. Per the germline V gene, CDR1 is ENHRY and CDR2 is SYGVKD. This CDR3 region has 18 residues. In DNA form, the CDR3 reads TGTGCCATCAGTGTTTCAGGTCAATGGTGGGAGAGCACAGATACGCAGTATTTT. This sequence encodes CAISVSGQWWESTDTQYF.

The chain carries TRBV7-3 and TRBJ2-7, with 8 nucleotides matching TRBD2. The CDR3 spans 15 residues. V trimming: 5 bases; J trimming: 2 bases; junction bases outside the gene matches: 8. The germline V gene encodes CDR1 SGHTA and CDR2 FQGTGA. CDR3 residues: CASSPGSGAAYEQYF. The CDR3, as DNA: TGTGCCAGCAGCCCAGGTAGCGGGGCCGCCTACGAGCAGTACTTC. The whole variable domain, filled in from reference TRBV7-3 and TRBJ2-7, reads GAGVSQTPSNKVTEKGKYVELRCDPISGHTALYWYRQSLGQGPEFLIYFQGTGAADDSGLPNDRFFAVRPEGSVSTLKIQRTERGDSAVYLCASSPGSGAAYEQYFGPGTRLTVT.

This clone appeared a few times. The rearrangement joins TRBV9 to TRBJ2-7; 7 nucleotides line up with TRBD1. CDR1 and CDR2 (germline): SGDLS, YYNGEE. The CDR3 contains 13 residues. The trim removed 2 bases at V and 3 bases at J, leaving 2 bases unmatched. CDR3 DNA sequence: TGTGCCAGCAGCGTGGGGGACAGCTACGAGCAGTACTTC. Translation gives CASSVGDSYEQYF. Full variable domain (outside the CDR3, taken from reference TRBV9 and TRBJ2-7): DSGVTQTPKHLITATGQRVTLRCSPRSGDLSVYWYQQSLDQGLQFLIQYYNGEERAKGNILERFSAQQFPDLHSELNLSSLELGDSALYFCASSVGDSYEQYFGPGTRLTVT.

CDR3 protein: CASSGGGGRNTEAFF. The CDR3 nucleotides are TGTGCCAGCAGTGGGGGGGGCGGTAGGAACACTGAAGCTTTCTTT. V gene TRBV2 combines with J gene TRBJ1-1, with D possibly being TRBD1 (6 bases). With 4 bases removed from V and 1 base from J, the gap between germline ends came to 13 bases. The CDR3 loop spans 15 amino acids. Germline V CDR1 and CDR2: SNHLY, FYNNEI. Looking up the rest from reference TRBV2 and TRBJ1-1 gives the full variable domain: EPEVTQTPSHQVTQMGQEVILRCVPISNHLYFYWYRQILGQKVEFLVSFYNNEISEKSEIFDDQFSVERPDGSNFTLKIRSTKLEDSAMYFCASSGGGGRNTEAFFGQGTRLTVV.

V is TRBV28 and J is TRBJ2-5; 11 bases fit TRBD1. Per the germline V gene, CDR1 is MDHEN and CDR2 is SYDVKM. CDR3 length equals 17 residues. J lost 5 bases, V lost 6 bases, and 14 bases had no gene match. CDR3: CASRPTTGTGGLETQYF. In DNA form, the CDR3 reads TGTGCCAGCAGACCTACCACCGGGACAGGGGGTTTGGAGACCCAGTACTTC. Variable domain in full (rest from reference TRBV28 and TRBJ2-5): DVKVTQSSRYLVKRTGEKVFLECVQDMDHENMFWYRQDPGLGLRLIYFSYDVKMKEKGDIPEGYSVSREKKERFSLILESASTNQTSMYLCASRPTTGTGGLETQYFGPGTRLLVL.